One and the same sample provided the 27 T cell receptor beta chains below, sequenced in a study of blood T cells in healthy people across ages. Primed by a sample-barcoded 5' primer and a J-beta primer mix, a second PCR proceeded for 7 to 11 cycles. Each CDR3 protein is one row after TCRdb ran MiXCR on the 5' RACE reads. The sample records 650,000 to 900,000 distinct CDR3 sequences, approximately 59% being singletons. Sequenced input: blood. The receptor source for this set is a man aged 30-40 years in good health.

The rearrangement joins TRBV4-3 to TRBJ1-1; a possible D gene is TRBD1 (6 bases). Germline loops: CDR1 LGHNA, CDR2 YSLEER. V was cut by 3 bases and J by 5 bases, with 13 bases left in between. The CDR3 is made up of 14 amino acids. The CDR3 nucleotides read TGCGCCAGCAGCCAGAGGGGGTTGGGGACTGAAGCTTTCTTT. Translation gives CASSQRGLGTEAFF.

This chain uses TRBV20-1 with TRBJ2-1; 8 bases match TRBD2. The CDR3 contains 15 residues. Germline CDR1 reads DFQATT; CDR2 reads SNEGSKA (reference sequence). J gave up 2 bases and V 3 bases, and 6 bases lay outside the gene matches. The CDR3, as DNA: TGCAGTGCTAGTGCCGTCGGGGGGGCCTACAATGAGCAGTTCTTC. Its translation: CSASAVGGAYNEQFF.

The J gene is TRBJ2-5, the V gene TRBV7-3, with TRBD2 identical over 7 bases. After removal of 2 bases from V and 5 bases from J, the junction contained 11 bases not matched to a gene. The CDR3 sequence is 16 residues long. The germline V gene has CDR1 SGHTA and CDR2 FQGTGA. Here the CDR3 reads CASSLRAPSGAETQYF. CDR3 coding DNA: TGTGCCAGCAGCTTACGAGCTCCTAGCGGAGCGGAGACCCAGTACTTC.

The chain has TRBV7-9 and TRBJ2-7; D may be TRBD1 (6 bases). Trimming cost V 5 bases and J 2 bases, with 13 bases left between them. Germline V lookup: CDR1 SEHNR, CDR2 FQNEAQ (reference sequence). The CDR3 is 14 amino acids. This chain's CDR3 is CASSPGHPAYEQYF. The CDR3 nucleotides are TGTGCCAGCAGCCCGGGACACCCAGCCTACGAGCAGTACTTC.

The chain is built from TRBV28 and TRBJ1-5; 7 bases fit TRBD1. CDR1 and CDR2 (germline): MDHEN, SYDVKM. The V segment lost 6 bases and the J segment 2 bases; nucleotides outside the gene matches: 7. The CDR3 runs to 15 residues. In DNA form, the CDR3 reads TGTGCCAGCAGACTGACAGGGAGGCGCAATCAGCCCCAGCATTTT. As protein: CASRLTGRRNQPQHF.

A word on this clonotype: A much larger clone differs by one base, so this may be a read error. The V call is TRBV20-1, the J call TRBJ2-4, with D unclear. Germline values: CDR1 DFQATT, CDR2 SNEGSKA (reference sequence). The germline V and J ends were trimmed by 0 bases and 0 bases, with 9 bases remaining between them. The CDR3 extends over 15 amino acids. CDR3 protein: CSARDPGLAKNIQYF. The CDR3 region has the DNA TGCAGTGCTAGAGATCCAGGTTTAGCCAAAAACATTCAGTACTTC.

The V gene is TRBV4-3, the J gene TRBJ2-3; D tentatively reads TRBD1 or TRBD2 (5 bases each). Germline-derived CDR1 and CDR2 are LGHNA and YSLEER. Trimming shortened V by 1 base and J by 1 base, and 15 bases separated the two germline ends. The CDR3 is 17 amino acids. The CDR3 DNA follows: TGCGCCAGCAGCCAAGGCTGGTCGGGACCAGGCACAGATACGCAGTATTTT. Amino acids: CASSQGWSGPGTDTQYF.

The gene calls are TRBV14 and TRBJ1-5; TRBD1 might be the D (6 bases). Trimming took 4 bases from V and 5 from J, leaving 18 bases between them. Germline values: CDR1 SGHDN, CDR2 FVKESK. CDR3 length: 16 residues. CDR3 nucleotides: TGTGCCAGCAGCCCCTCCGGGGGGACACCCTATCAGCCCCAGCATTTT. Protein product: CASSPSGGTPYQPQHF.

This clonotype was detected only a few times. This chain joins TRBV4-3 and TRBJ2-1; no clear D gene. The germline V gene encodes CDR1 LGHNA and CDR2 YSLEER. Trimming removed 1 base at V and 7 bases at J, with 17 bases between. The CDR3 totals 16 residues. This chain's CDR3 is CASSQVPSRDLNEQFF. CDR3 nucleotides: TGCGCCAGCAGCCAAGTCCCGTCCAGAGACCTAAATGAGCAGTTCTTC.

The V gene is TRBV7-9, the J gene TRBJ2-4; possible D gene TRBD1, 6 bases. The J call may be faulty, since TRBJ2-7 better matches the DNA end. CDR3 length: 15 amino acids. Per germline, CDR1 SEHNR and CDR2 FQNEAQ (reference sequence). CDR3 coding DNA: TGTGCCAGCAGCTCAATAAGCGGACAGATCGACGAGCAGTACTTC. It specifies CASSSISGQIDEQYF.

The genes are TRBV20-1 and TRBJ2-5, with TRBD2 identical over 12 bases. V lost 0 bases and J lost 1; bases outside the gene matches: 6. Looked up from germline, CDR1 is DFQATT and CDR2 is SNEGSKA (reference sequence). CDR3 length: 17 residues. In DNA, the CDR3 is TGCAGTGCTAGAGATTTATTGGGACTAGCGGGCCAAGAGACCCAGTACTTC. Protein sequence: CSARDLLGLAGQETQYF.

For this clonotype: One end of the junction varies from germline; a read error may be responsible. The chain uses TRBV2 and TRBJ2-1; D is undetermined. Germline CDR1 reads SNHLY; CDR2 reads FYNNEI. This CDR3 region has 14 residues. The CDR3 sequence is CASTGSRSYDEQFF. The CDR3 DNA is TGTGCCAGCACCGGAAGTAGATCCTACGATGAGCAGTTCTTC.

This clonotype was counted only a few times. The chain recombines TRBV29-1 with TRBJ1-5; D perhaps matches TRBD1 (5 bases). The CDR3 is 14 residues long. CDR1 and CDR2 (germline): SQVTM, ANQGSEA. V was shortened by 8 bases and J by 0 bases, with 14 bases between the two germline ends. In nucleotides, the CDR3 is TGCAGCTACTGCAAAGGGGATAGCAATCAGCCCCAGCATTTT. This translates into CSYCKGDSNQPQHF.

This clonotype was seen more than once but under ten times. The chain uses TRBV30 and TRBJ2-4; maybe TRBD2 (7 bases). This CDR3 is 15 amino acids long. V shed 0 bases and J shed 4 bases, with 13 bases lying between them. CDR1 GTSNPN and CDR2 SVGIG come from the germline V gene (reference sequence). The CDR3 loop is CAWSVRGGRKNIQYF. The CDR3 DNA is TGTGCCTGGAGTGTCCGCGGGGGCCGGAAAAACATTCAGTACTTC.

This clonotype was picked up a small number of times. V is TRBV13 and J is TRBJ2-7, with D unclear. Looked up from germline, CDR1 is PRHDT and CDR2 is FYEKMQ (reference sequence). Trimming left V 4 bases short and J 5 bases short, with 9 bases between. This CDR3 comprises 12 residues. The CDR3 DNA reads TGTGCCAGCAGCTCAACCTCGAACGAGCAGTACTTC. Its protein is CASSSTSNEQYF.

The chain recombines TRBV24-1 with TRBJ2-1; D perhaps matches TRBD2 (6 bases). V lost 7 bases and J 4 bases, leaving 13 bases between the germline ends. Per germline, CDR1 KGHDR and CDR2 SFDVKD. This CDR3 comprises 14 residues. CDR3 protein: CATSPSAVYNEQFF. The CDR3 DNA is TGTGCCACCAGCCCTAGCGCGGTGTACAATGAGCAGTTCTTC.

This CDR3 reads CSARSSSNQPQHF. CDR3 DNA sequence: TGCAGTGCTAGATCCAGTAGCAATCAGCCCCAGCATTTT. The chain combines TRBV20-1 with TRBJ1-5; D uncertain. Trimming stripped 2 bases from V and 0 bases from J, with 5 bases between. This CDR3 contains 13 residues. Germline V lookup: CDR1 DFQATT, CDR2 SNEGSKA (reference sequence).

The chain couples TRBV7-9 to TRBJ2-3; no reliable D call. Trimming shortened V by 0 bases and J by 5 bases, and 9 bases separated the two germline ends. CDR1 SEHNR and CDR2 FQNEAQ come from the germline V gene (reference sequence). The CDR3 spans 14 residues. CDR3 in amino acids: CASSLAQWGDTQYF. For the CDR3, the DNA is TGTGCCAGCAGCTTAGCCCAGTGGGGAGATACGCAGTATTTT.

About this clonotype: The junction differs from germline at one of its ends, possibly a read error. J is TRBJ2-1 and V is TRBV15; D is ambiguous. The CDR3 sequence is 13 residues long. Germline CDR1 is LNHNV and CDR2 is YYDKDF (reference sequence). CDR3 residues: CTTSSDRGNEQFF. CDR3 in DNA: TGTACCACCAGCAGCGATAGAGGAAATGAGCAGTTCTTC.

The chain carries TRBV11-2 and TRBJ2-5, with unresolved D. Germline V gene data show CDR1 as SGHAT and CDR2 as FQNNGV. The V gene lost 5 bases and the J gene lost 2 bases, with 15 bases spanning the gap. CDR3 size: 15 residues. In nucleotides, the CDR3 is TGTGCCAGCAGCCCCTCTCCGGCAGATCAAGAGACCCAGTACTTC. This encodes CASSPSPADQETQYF.

The rearrangement links TRBV20-1 to TRBJ1-1, with a tentative D call TRBD1 (5 bases). The CDR3 has 15 amino acids. Germline V gives CDR1 DFQATT, CDR2 SNEGSKA (reference sequence). V was cut by 0 bases and J by 1 base, with 12 bases left in between. CDR3 sequence reads: CSARDATRGNTEAFF. The CDR3 coding sequence is TGCAGTGCTAGAGATGCAACGAGGGGGAACACTGAAGCTTTCTTT.

The rearrangement joins TRBV9 to TRBJ2-4, with no clear D. The last part of the DNA fits TRBJ2-7 better; the J call may be wrong. The germline gives CDR1 SGDLS, CDR2 YYNGEE. The CDR3 is 16 residues long. CDR3 loop: CASSPPPGRDGYEQYF. Here the CDR3 DNA reads TGTGCCAGCAGCCCACCCCCTGGACGTGATGGGTACGAGCAGTACTTC.

This chain links TRBV2 with TRBJ2-5, with 9 positions matching TRBD1. The DNA end favors TRBJ2-7, so the J call may be wrong. Germline V gives CDR1 SNHLY, CDR2 FYNNEI. The CDR3 sequence is 15 residues long. Here the CDR3 reads CASRQSPETGGEQYF. The CDR3 DNA sequence: TGTGCCAGCAGGCAATCTCCCGAGACAGGGGGCGAGCAGTACTTC.

The chain carries TRBV15 and TRBJ2-1; unclear D gene. Trimming stripped 5 bases from V and 6 bases from J, with 17 bases between. Germline CDR1 LNHNV, CDR2 YYDKDF (reference sequence). The CDR3 is made up of 15 amino acids. CDR3 amino acids: CATSDRATAFNEQFF. In DNA, the CDR3 is TGTGCCACCAGCGACCGGGCAACCGCGTTCAATGAGCAGTTCTTC.

The rearrangement joins TRBV25-1 to TRBJ1-1; 7 positions agree with TRBD1. V was clipped by 4 bases and J by 1 base; unmatched bases: 9. The germline CDR1 and CDR2 sequences are MGHDK and SYGVNS. There are 16 residues in the CDR3. CDR3 loop: CASSGSSGTANTEAFF. The CDR3 DNA reads as TGTGCCAGCAGTGGATCCTCCGGGACAGCGAACACTGAAGCTTTCTTT.

The V gene is TRBV7-2, the J gene TRBJ2-6; 10 bases are shared with TRBD1. CDR3 length: 17 residues. Looked up from germline, CDR1 is SGHTA and CDR2 is FQGNSA. The trim removed 4 bases at V and 2 bases at J, leaving 5 bases unmatched. CDR3 sequence (DNA): TGTGCCAGCAGCTACGGACAGGGGGGACCTGGGGCCAACGTCCTGACTTTC. Translating it yields CASSYGQGGPGANVLTF.

The chain is built from TRBV9 and TRBJ1-4; no definite D call. CDR3 size: 15 residues. Germline CDR1 SGDLS, CDR2 YYNGEE. Trimming removed 0 bases at V and 7 bases at J, with 13 bases between. DNA for the CDR3: TGTGCCAGCAGCGTAGGCGGGCTCGTTTTTGAAAAACTGTTTTTT. It yields the protein CASSVGGLVFEKLFF.